This T cell receptor beta chain was sequenced during a study of T cells after yellow fever vaccination (dated by TCRdb to about 2019). About the study as a whole: The SMART-Seq v4 Ultra Low Input RNA kit was used to prepare libraries from fractions with low cell numbers. To follow T-cell clones before and after both primary and booster YFV17D yellow fever vaccination, bulk TCR alpha and beta repertoires underwent longitudinal sequencing. The cohort comprised two healthy male donors, one aged 18 to 29 and one aged 30 to 40 years. Blood was collected at multiple timepoints before and after primary and secondary immunization, and bulk PBMC replicates and cell subsets were isolated.

The investigation overall reported the following: Only a couple of donors were included in the study, so the extent to which the findings can be generalized is limited. FACS-sorted repertoires could contain abundant contaminating clonotypes from the bulk population, so computational filtering was required. The secondary T-cell response was found to be weaker but faster than the primary response, with a peak reached on day 5 rather than on day 15. After the booster, most of the clones that had expanded following primary vaccination were detected again (about 95% of CD4 and 80% to 90% of CD8), which suggests that memory was broadly maintained. A small fraction of clonotypes appeared in both the CD4 and CD8 compartments, likely as a result of convergent recombination.

This clonotype was found a few times. The specificity of this receptor is unknown. No base quality values were provided; no much bigger clone lies one nucleotide off. According to the study, the label for this sample's treatment or condition signals: live attenuated yellow fever vaccine strain. A standard Ficoll-Paque protocol was used to isolate PBMCs from peripheral blood. Dynabeads CD4 and CD8 positive selection kits were used to isolate CD4 and CD8 T-cell fractions. TriZol was used to extract RNA from bulk PBMCs, CD4 and CD8 fractions, and dextramer-positive and dextramer-negative fractions. Synthesis of TCR cDNA relied on 5'RACE template switching, a step that introduced a universal primer site along with unique molecular identifiers. Priming for cDNA synthesis came from both the TCR alpha and TCR beta constant segments. Library amplification involved two PCR steps, and the second step added sample barcodes and sequencing adapters. Libraries were sequenced on Illumina HiSeq 2500 (2x100 bp) or NovaSeq (2x150 bp). Per the source publication's procedure: Reads were demultiplexed and collapsed into UMI consensus sequences with MIGEC, and V(D)J alignment was performed with MiXCR. Using edgeR on replicate PBMC samples, clonotypes were called vaccine-responding if FDR was below 0.01 and the log2 fold change was above 5 up to day 15. Each bulk clonotype was labeled CD4 or CD8 based on which sequenced repertoire, CD4 or CD8, contained the clonotype at higher abundance. The public sequencing data were trimmed at Q25 with fastp and processed into clonotypes with MiXCR by TCRdb, which kept only in-frame beta chains. When rows share a CDR3 protein, they turn into one entry using the most common DNA and genes. V and J calls and clone size were set by TCRdb, not the authors. Within this sample are around 27,000 distinct CDR3 sequences, with approximately 4% of them counted one time only. The top ten constitute 45% to 50% of the sample.

The starting material was CD8+ T cells sorted from PBMCs, obtained 5 days after the yellow fever booster vaccination. The clonotype comes from a man aged 30 to 39 who received the YFV17D yellow fever vaccine.

The CDR3 region has the sequence CASSSGSTDEQFF. The DNA is as follows: TGTGCCAGCAGTTCCGGGAGTACTGATGAGCAGTTCTTC. The sequence is built from TRBV12-3 or TRBV12-4 and TRBJ2-1; the best D guess is TRBD2, with 6 bases matching. V and J lose 4 bases and 8 bases, and a span of 12 bases separates them. Reading from cysteine to phenylalanine, the CDR3 counts 13 amino acids. Just CDR3 DNA is preserved here, 39 bases in frame from base 1.